The present T cell receptor (beta chain) was sequenced within a study of cytomegalovirus exposure and HLA in healthy donors (dated 2017 in TCRdb). In the study overall: An earlier analysis of several hundred of the donors reported 276 Gb of sequence data and roughly 110 million unique TCR beta sequences from 150 million to 200 million T cells. An early release that covered about 600 HLA-typed donors contained 300 to 350 gigabases of sequencing data and 75 million to 100 million unique TCR sequences. Among the approximately 400 genotyped donors, about 83% belonged to the genetic ancestry cluster associated with self-reported Caucasian donors. The study aimed to test whether cataloging public T cell receptors could reveal signatures of past pathogen exposure. The study profiled the T cell repertoires of around 700 subjects by immunosequencing and related them to cytomegalovirus serostatus. A separate validation cohort of approximately 130 different subjects was used in addition to the roughly 700-subject first cohort. The study combined high-throughput TCR immunosequencing, statistical association of individual TCRs with disease status, and machine learning to predict cytomegalovirus infection status. In a later analysis, previously published TCR beta repertoires from more than 500 donors were re-analyzed and high-resolution HLA genotyping was added so that TCR occurrence patterns could be studied. Rather than using new phenotypic data, the later analysis identified candidate immune exposures from TCR beta sequences and from how often those sequences occurred across donors. An earlier analysis of fewer than 700 of the donors applied high-throughput TCR beta sequencing to assess whether each TCR beta V gene segment acted as functional or pseudogenic. Alongside the repertoire data, information on donor age, sex, ethnicity and CMV serostatus was compiled. A later genetic analysis took genome-wide SNP genotypes for about three fifths of the 666 donors and used that subset as a discovery cohort. Every discovery cohort repertoire had been produced on one sequencing platform. HLA typing included class I and class II loci at four-digit resolution. The number of donors typed differed by locus, with about 629-630 for A, B, C, DRB1 and DQB1, around 500 for DQA1, approximately 580 for DPA1, and some 450 for DPB1. Roughly five DR-DQ haplotypes were treated as single units for association and clustering because of strong linkage in the cohort. Among about 410 genotyped donors of the cohort, an average of around 250,000 unique TCR beta nucleotide sequences was sequenced per donor, of which about 20% were non-productive. Broader findings and caveats from the paper: The presence/absence analyses assumed that sequencing depth was roughly uniform across donors, and that assumption may not be true. The sequencing pipeline was judged likely to have produced a cluster of highly shared sequence variants as a technical artifact. According to a later genetic analysis, donors in an Asian-associated ancestry cluster had fewer N-insertions in productive TCRs than the approximately 630-donor mean. Because some donors lacked HLA typing at each locus, the association tests relied only on the typed subset. A later analysis found that HLA-associated TCR beta chains were more clonally expanded and had lower generation probabilities than equally common non-associated chains. The authors suggested that the approach could potentially be extended to other disease states and immunological phenotypes. In a later analysis, some 17,000 TCR beta sequences were associated with specific HLA alleles at a false discovery rate of 0.05. When HLA alleles, especially DR and DQ, strongly co-occurred, attributing TCR associations to individual alleles was difficult. A later analysis reported that several top co-occurrence clusters appeared linked to parvovirus B19, influenza, CMV and Epstein-Barr virus. According to a later analysis, TCR association rates differed among HLA loci, with DRB1 alleles showing the most associated TCRs and HLA-C alleles showing the fewest. In the study, roughly 160 TCR beta chains were listed as associated with cytomegalovirus. CMV serostatus was the only immune exposure information available for the cohort. A further reported finding was that TCR beta sequences accurately predicted the HLA-A and HLA-B alleles for most subjects in the first cohort. While some public TCRs were present in many individuals, most TCR sequences turned up only very rarely across donors. The cohort was sequenced for TCR beta chains only, and without alpha or paired-chain data the features that could be detected were limited. Correlated functional status among segregating V segments might be attributable to linkage disequilibrium, but an unknown experimental factor could not be ruled out. A few of the identified cytomegalovirus-associated TCR beta chains were confirmed in vitro to be specific for cytomegalovirus antigens. Cytomegalovirus status was reported to be diagnosed by the classifier with high specificity and sensitivity in both the original and validation cohorts. Some IMGT-functional V segments, including TRBV6-2 and TRBV6-3, could not be distinguished by the 87-base-pair reads and were therefore excluded. A later analysis found that most CMV-associated TCR beta chains appeared HLA-restricted, with HLA associations seemingly driven largely by CMV exposure. In a later genetic analysis, a missense DCLRE1C variant was associated with V-gene and J-gene trimming of TCR beta chains, and the association was replicated in an independent cohort. Because counts were too low, some 17 rarely observed V segments, including chromosome 9 orphons, were excluded from the earlier analysis of under 650 of the donors. An earlier analysis of roughly 570 of the donors showed that most TCR beta V segments appeared in productive rearrangements either about 87% or about 30% of the time, which broadly matched IMGT annotations.

Libraries were made using the immunoSEQ multiplex PCR assay. The multiplex PCR relied on a mix of 60 forward primers for TCR Vbeta segments and 13 reverse primers for TCR Jbeta segments. Amplification of the CDR3 region of rearranged TCR beta genes was performed with a multiplex PCR assay on genomic DNA. Amplified TCR beta libraries were sequenced as 87-base-pair reads on the Illumina HiSeq System. As for how the authors treated the data: Across the 700 or so repertoires, a later analysis counted roughly 84 million unique TCR beta chains, some 11 million of which were shared by at least two donors. A nearest-neighbor algorithm error-corrected the raw reads and collapsed the reads into unique sequences, merging closely related sequences to remove PCR and sequencing errors. To assign V, D and J gene segments, CDR3 sequences were aligned to IMGT reference sequences. Each retained sequence needed at least a six-nucleotide match to both a V gene segment and a J gene segment. Rearrangements were called productive when the CDR3 lacked stop codons and stayed in frame with V and J; all others were non-productive. CDR3 was defined according to IMGT convention as the region running from the second conserved V-encoded cysteine to the conserved J-encoded phenylalanine. In an earlier analysis of 500 to 650 of the donors, sequences lacking an unambiguous match to a single V gene segment were excluded. An earlier analysis of over 450 of the donors classified V segments as functional when productive rearrangements were above 56.7% and as segregating when the standard deviation between donors was above 5%. To diagnose cytomegalovirus status from the catalog of TCR beta chain sequences, a statistical classification framework was built. A later analysis assigned V and J genes by comparing TCR nucleotide sequences with IMGT/GENE-DB human TR gene sequences. A later analysis assigned CDR3 sequences and most-parsimonious VDJ recombination scenarios with the TCRdist pipeline. A later analysis defined each TCR beta chain by its CDR3 amino acid sequence plus V-gene family, and excluded reads lacking a unique V-gene family. To address suspected cross-contamination and a sequencing artifact, a later analysis removed around 600 highly shared, low-generation-probability nucleotide sequences. A later analysis calculated a clonal expansion index for each public chain from normalized within-repertoire ranks of inferred template counts. In a later analysis, generation probabilities were computed with a VDJ recombination model fitted to out-of-frame rearrangements, and the resulting probabilities were checked against IGoR. Hypergeometric tests were used in a later analysis to score TCR-TCR, TCR-HLA and TCR-CMV co-occurrence, with a repertoire-size bias correction applied to the TCR pairs. To estimate false discovery rates, a later analysis permuted the HLA or CMV assignments 20 times. In a later analysis, co-occurring TCRs were grouped using DBSCAN, with TCRdist sequence similarity added in when clustering inside HLA-allele-positive subsets. Repertoires with fewer than 30,000 or more than 120,000 public chains were left out of co-occurrence clustering, as were about 5 repertoires with anomalous nucleotide sharing. Here the immuneACCESS table is served through TCRdb, limited to in-frame sequences with V and J called. Missing clones are a known gap in these copies; in checked studies unresolved V genes cover under half, and the rest lacks a known reason. D and trimming were read from the DNA, whereas the V and J calls and clone size are those reported in that table. For this sample there are about 200,000 clones; 80% to 85% appear just once. Around 1.7% of the sample is held by the ten biggest clonotypes.

The cohort was made up of about 670 healthy bone marrow donors. At the time of sampling, all cohort members were nominally healthy, though unrecorded immune exposures were likely present. The donor tested CMV seronegative and was one of the 352 seronegative cohort members. Every donor gave a peripheral blood sample, and the peripheral blood mononuclear cells from that sample were used for TCR beta sequencing. Genomic DNA extraction from the blood cell samples was performed with the Qiagen DNeasy Blood Extraction Kit. Including the terminal cysteine and phenylalanine, the CDR3 comprises 19 residues. This entry keeps only the CDR3 DNA: 57 bases, framed from base 1. As encoded in the germline V gene, CDR1 is LGHNA while CDR2 is YSLEER. V is cut back by 0 bases and J by 7 bases, with 14 bases in the junction unmatched. A word on this clone: Its binding antigen is unknown. No per-base quality is available; no much larger clone lies one base away.

The chain uses TRBV4-3 and TRBJ2-1, and TRBD2 matches 11 of the central bases. The source material was PBMCs. The clonotype comes from a young woman in good health and CMV-seronegative. The CDR3 protein: CASSQETPTSGRGLNEQFF. Here is the DNA: TGCGCCAGCAGCCAAGAAACCCCCACTAGCGGGAGAGGGTTGAATGAGCAGTTCTTC.